This is a list of T cell receptor beta chains from one sample in a study of blood T cell repertoires in COVID-19. Clones were read by immunoSEQ multiplex PCR, and TCRdb kept only the in-frame ones, dropping some. The sample lists some 96,000 clones, roughly 90% occurring once. What was sequenced was peripheral blood. Receptors were obtained from a man aged 50-59 years with active COVID-19. CDR3s include the opening cysteine and the closing phenylalanine or tryptophan. Each record gives: V gene, J gene, clone size, D gene, CDR3 protein, CDR3 DNA. The D gene is left open where the match is weak. Clone size is stated in some rows and not others, as once, few, many or a class when expanded.

TRBV7-8	TRBJ2-2	once	TRBD1	CASSLDSLQGAGELFF	TGTGCCAGCAGCTTAGATAGTTTGCAGGGGGCCGGGGAGCTGTTTTTT
TRBV11-3	TRBJ2-1	-	-	CASSLGLVSPYNEQFF	TGTGCCAGCAGCTTAGGACTAGTATCCCCTTACAATGAGCAGTTCTTC
TRBV6-5	TRBJ1-2	-	TRBD1	CASSLGDRAYGYTF	TGTGCCAGCAGTCTGGGGGACAGGGCCTATGGCTACACCTTC
TRBV5-1	TRBJ2-7	-	TRBD1	CASSTGDSVSYEQYF	TGCGCCAGCAGCACCGGGGACAGTGTCTCCTACGAGCAGTACTTC
TRBV4-1	TRBJ2-1	once	TRBD1	CASTPTGGTYNEQFF	TGCGCCAGCACCCCGACAGGGGGGACCTACAATGAGCAGTTCTTC
TRBV5-1	TRBJ1-6	-	-	CASSLSVQGTSPLHF	TGCGCCAGCAGCTTGTCTGTCCAGGGTACGTCACCCCTCCACTTT
TRBV9	TRBJ2-7	-	-	CASSVAPSEEGYEQYF	TGTGCCAGCAGCGTAGCCCCCTCGGAAGAGGGCTACGAGCAGTACTTC
TRBV6-5	TRBJ1-1	once	-	CASSYSSGVRTEAFF	TGTGCCAGCAGTTACTCGAGCGGGGTACGGACTGAAGCTTTCTTT
TRBV11-3	TRBJ1-6	-	-	CASSLGGNSPLHF	TGTGCCAGCAGCCTAGGTGGCAATTCACCCCTCCACTTT
TRBV5-1	TRBJ2-7	-	-	CASSFVTGTSYEQYF	TGCGCCAGCAGCTTCGTAACAGGGACGTCCTACGAGCAGTACTTC
TRBV29-1	TRBJ1-1	-	-	CSVEQGTAFF	TGCAGCGTTGAACAGGGGACAGCTTTCTTT
TRBV6-1	TRBJ2-3	-	TRBD2	CASSARSGGAGTDTQYF	TGTGCCAGCAGTGCAAGAAGCGGGGGGGCGGGCACAGATACGCAGTATTTT
TRBV6-5	TRBJ2-2	-	-	CAATGTTGELFF	TGTGCCGCCACGGGAACCACCGGGGAGCTGTTTTTT
TRBV2	TRBJ1-1	-	TRBD1	CASSGQGRTEAFF	TGTGCCAGCAGTGGACAGGGGAGAACTGAAGCTTTCTTT
TRBV2	TRBJ2-2	-	TRBD1	CASSETGMNTGELFF	TGTGCCAGCAGTGAGACAGGGATGAACACCGGGGAGCTGTTTTTT
TRBV9	TRBJ2-1	-	TRBD2	CASSVGAGGKFF	TGTGCCAGCAGCGTAGGTGCGGGAGGGAAGTTCTTC
TRBV14	TRBJ2-2	-	TRBD2	CASSPIAGALGGELFF	TGTGCCAGCAGCCCCATAGCGGGCGCGTTGGGCGGGGAGCTGTTTTTT
TRBV5-1	TRBJ1-6	-	TRBD1	CASSSTGTGYTSPLHF	TGCGCCAGCAGCTCTACCGGGACAGGGTATACTTCACCCCTCCACTTT
TRBV12-3/TRBV12-4	TRBJ1-2	-	-	CASTPGGRGYTF	TGTGCCAGCACCCCGGGGGGACGAGGCTACACCTTC
TRBV6-5	TRBJ2-3	-	TRBD2	CASSPTSGGGDTQYF	TGTGCCAGCAGTCCGACTAGCGGGGGCGGGGATACGCAGTATTTT
TRBV2	TRBJ1-5	-	-	CASSLRDSNQPQHF	TGTGCCAGCAGCCTCAGGGATAGCAATCAGCCCCAGCATTTT
TRBV27	TRBJ2-4	few	-	CASSSDSLAKNIQYF	TGTGCCAGCAGTAGCGATTCTCTAGCCAAAAACATTCAGTACTTC
TRBV14	TRBJ2-5	-	TRBD1	CASSQGGQGGETQYF	TGTGCCAGCAGCCAAGGGGGACAGGGTGGGGAGACCCAGTACTTC
TRBV7-8	TRBJ2-1	once	TRBD2	CASSLASGGHNNEQFF	TGTGCCAGCAGCTTAGCTAGCGGGGGCCATAACAATGAGCAGTTCTTC
TRBV5-1	TRBJ2-7	-	TRBD1	CASSTPTGTGSYEQYF	TGCGCCAGCAGCACTCCCACGGGGACAGGGAGCTACGAGCAGTACTTC
TRBV6-4	TRBJ1-4	-	TRBD1	CASSDQSGTGVSVREKLFF	TGTGCCAGCAGTGATCAATCCGGGACAGGGGTGTCGGTTCGGGAAAAACTGTTTTTT
TRBV18	TRBJ2-5	-	TRBD1	CASSPSLGDRYQETQYF	TGTGCCAGCTCACCTTCCCTCGGGGACAGGTACCAAGAGACCCAGTACTTC
TRBV2	TRBJ1-2	-	TRBD1	CAGTGEGYGYTF	TGTGCGGGGACAGGGGAGGGCTATGGCTACACCTTC
TRBV3-1/TRBV3-2	TRBJ1-5	-	-	CASSQDFGVGNQPQHF	TGTGCCAGCAGCCAAGATTTCGGGGTAGGCAATCAGCCCCAGCATTTT
TRBV5-5	TRBJ2-5	once	-	CASETLGGPKGTQYF	TGTGCCAGCGAAACCCTGGGGGGACCCAAGGGGACCCAGTACTTC
TRBV19	TRBJ2-5	-	TRBD2	CASSTGLAWETQYF	TGTGCCAGTAGTACCGGACTAGCTTGGGAGACCCAGTACTTC
TRBV11-3	TRBJ2-2	-	-	CASSLVSAGLNTGELFF	TGTGCCAGCAGCTTAGTTTCGGCAGGACTAAACACCGGGGAGCTGTTTTTT
TRBV12-3/TRBV12-4	TRBJ2-2	-	-	CASSRGHTGELFF	TGTGCCAGCAGCCGCGGCCACACCGGGGAGCTGTTTTTT
TRBV25-1	TRBJ1-5	-	TRBD1	CASSESTGIGQPQHF	TGTGCCAGCAGTGAATCGACAGGGATAGGTCAGCCCCAGCATTTT
TRBV27	TRBJ2-5	-	-	CASTPRQDNQETQYF	TGTGCCAGCACTCCCAGGCAGGACAACCAAGAGACCCAGTACTTC
TRBV19	TRBJ2-7	once	TRBD1	CASSIGTGRYEQYF	TGTGCCAGTAGTATCGGGACAGGACGATACGAGCAGTACTTC
TRBV6-5	TRBJ1-4	-	TRBD1	CASSTGATNEKLFF	TGTGCCAGCAGTACAGGGGCAACTAATGAAAAACTGTTTTTT
TRBV19	TRBJ2-1	few	TRBD2	CASSTGSGSHEQFF	TGTGCCAGTAGTACAGGTAGCGGGAGTCATGAGCAGTTCTTC
TRBV18	TRBJ1-1	-	-	CASSAQGPNTEAFF	TGTGCCAGCTCAGCTCAGGGCCCGAACACTGAAGCTTTCTTT
TRBV5-1	TRBJ2-4	-	-	CASSLLAGAKNIQYF	TGCGCCAGCAGCTTACTCGCGGGAGCCAAAAACATTCAGTACTTC
TRBV6-1	TRBJ2-1	few	-	CASSEYREYEQFF	TGTGCCAGCAGTGAATACAGGGAATATGAGCAGTTCTTC
TRBV12-5	TRBJ2-7	-	TRBD1	CASGLVRTGTSYEQYF	TGTGCTAGTGGTTTGGTACGGACAGGGACGTCCTACGAGCAGTACTTC
TRBV5-1	TRBJ2-5	-	TRBD2	CASSFSRTSGRPLETQYF	TGCGCCAGCAGCTTTTCCAGGACTAGCGGGAGGCCCCTAGAGACCCAGTACTTC
TRBV14	TRBJ1-1	-	-	CASSGRDNKRGTEAFF	TGTGCCAGCAGCGGCCGGGACAATAAACGGGGCACTGAAGCTTTCTTT
TRBV19	TRBJ2-6	-	-	CASSIRATGANVLTF	TGTGCCAGTAGTATTAGAGCTACTGGGGCCAACGTCCTGACTTTC
TRBV3-1/TRBV3-2	TRBJ1-2	once	-	CASSQGTGLYGYTF	TGTGCCAGCAGCCAAGGTACAGGGCTTTATGGCTACACCTTC
TRBV27	TRBJ2-3	-	-	CASSSYRVIADTQYF	TGTGCCAGCAGTTCCTACAGGGTTATCGCAGATACGCAGTATTTT
TRBV19	TRBJ2-1	once	-	CASMGTSRSGYHEQFF	TGTGCCAGTATGGGGACTTCTCGGTCGGGTTATCATGAGCAGTTCTTC
TRBV3-1/TRBV3-2	TRBJ2-3	-	-	CASSQLSSAADTQYF	TGTGCCAGCAGCCAATTAAGTTCGGCGGCAGATACGCAGTATTTT
TRBV2	TRBJ1-2	-	TRBD1	CASSSRQGHNYGYTF	TGTGCCAGCAGTAGCCGACAGGGTCATAACTATGGCTACACCTTC
TRBV7-9	TRBJ2-5	-	TRBD1	CASSAGTVGETQYF	TGTGCCAGCAGCGCCGGGACAGTAGGGGAGACCCAGTACTTC
TRBV5-6	TRBJ2-7	-	TRBD2	CASSLAVYEQYF	TGTGCCAGCAGCCTAGCGGTCTACGAGCAGTACTTC
TRBV7-8	TRBJ1-6	many	TRBD1	CASRRDSSSYNSPLHF	TGTGCCAGCAGACGGGACAGTTCCTCCTATAATTCACCCCTCCACTTT
TRBV28	TRBJ2-3	-	TRBD1	CASRAGTGQFGDTQYF	TGTGCCAGCAGAGCAGGGACAGGGCAATTCGGCGATACGCAGTATTTT
TRBV9	TRBJ2-1	-	TRBD2	CASSVDGLAGEQFF	TGTGCCAGCAGCGTAGACGGACTAGCGGGAGAGCAGTTCTTC
TRBV19	TRBJ2-6	-	TRBD1	CASSHGQGPGANVLTF	TGTGCCAGTAGTCATGGACAGGGTCCCGGGGCCAACGTCCTGACTTTC
TRBV2	TRBJ2-7	-	-	CASSDVRGRHEQYF	TGTGCCAGCAGTGACGTCCGGGGGAGACACGAGCAGTACTTC
TRBV6-2/TRBV6-3	TRBJ1-2	-	TRBD1	CASSRDRGHYGYTF	TGTGCCAGCAGTCGGGACAGGGGGCACTATGGCTACACCTTC